These 10 T cell receptor beta chains originate from one sample sequenced in a study of response to subunit inactivated influenza vaccine. One entry per CDR3 protein, called by TCRdb with MiXCR from the RT-PCR reads. The repertoire holds roughly 500,000 distinct CDR3 sequences, with approximately 24% as singletons. Sequenced material: CD4+ T cells sorted from PBMCs, taken roughly 5 days after vaccination. The source is a man in his forties or fifties who received an inactivated influenza vaccine.

The chain uses TRBV6-1 and TRBJ1-5, with D possibly TRBD1 on 5 matching bases. The CDR3 is 18 amino acids. CDR1 and CDR2 (germline): MNHNS, SASEGT. V lost 6 bases and J lost 4, with 25 bases in between. The chain's CDR3 is CASSDRQNSRQRNQPQHF. CDR3 DNA sequence: TGTGCCAGCAGCGACCGGCAGAACTCTAGACAGCGAAATCAGCCCCAGCATTTT.

The chain is built from TRBV7-2 and TRBJ2-4; perhaps TRBD1 as D (6 bases). The germline V gene has CDR1 SGHTA and CDR2 FQGNSA. The CDR3 extends over 13 amino acids. The V gene lost 4 bases and the J gene lost 6 bases, with 10 bases spanning the gap. CDR3 sequence reads: CASSSLQGNIQYF. The CDR3 DNA is TGTGCCAGCAGCTCCCTACAGGGAAACATTCAGTACTTC.

The genes are TRBV7-3 and TRBJ2-1; 8 positions agree with TRBD2. The length of the CDR3 is 14 residues. Trimming took 5 bases from V and 7 from J; bases not matched to a gene: 7. Germline V gene sequence: CDR1 SGHTA, CDR2 FQGTGA. The CDR3 sequence: CASSPGGVRNEQFF. The CDR3 bases are TGTGCCAGCAGCCCCGGGGGGGTTCGAAATGAGCAGTTCTTC.

A few counts support this clonotype. This sequence joins TRBV20-1 and TRBJ2-7; 10 nucleotides match TRBD1. The CDR3 extends over 13 amino acids. Trimming removed 5 bases from V and 3 bases from J; junction bases left unmatched: 4. Germline assignment: CDR1 DFQATT and CDR2 SNEGSKA (reference sequence). This CDR3 is CSARGQGYYEQYF. The CDR3, as DNA: TGCAGTGCTCGGGGACAGGGGTACTACGAGCAGTACTTC.

To note about this clonotype: A read error may produce the germline difference seen at one junction end. This chain connects TRBV7-9 to TRBJ2-1; unclear D gene. CDR1 is SEHNR, CDR2 FQNEAQ, per germline (reference sequence). The length of the CDR3 is 17 residues. For the CDR3, the DNA is TGTGCCAGCAGCTCTTTCCGATTGACCCGAGGAAACAAAGAGCAGTTCTTC. It specifies CASSSFRLTRGNKEQFF.

This clonotype was seen a few times. The chain combines TRBV12-3 or TRBV12-4 with TRBJ1-2, with D unclear. This CDR3 contains 16 residues. V dropped 1 base and J dropped 6 bases, with 18 bases sitting between them. The chain's CDR3 is CASSLGPQRVSHGYTF. In DNA, the CDR3 is TGTGCCAGCAGTTTAGGACCCCAACGGGTGTCTCATGGCTACACCTTC.

This chain's CDR3 is CASSASSGTYIQYF. The CDR3 DNA follows: TGTGCCAGCAGCGCATCTAGCGGGACGTACATTCAGTACTTC. This chain uses TRBV11-2 with TRBJ2-4; 9 bases match TRBD2. Per germline, CDR1 SGHAT and CDR2 FQNNGV. CDR3 length equals 14 residues. Trimming removed 5 bases from V and 8 bases from J; junction bases left unmatched: 7.

The chain uses TRBV30 and TRBJ2-3; the D gene is possibly TRBD1 (6 bases). Between the trimmed V and J ends, which lost 0 bases and 0 bases, there was a span of 10 bases. This CDR3 has 15 amino acids. Germline V gene sequence: CDR1 GTSNPN, CDR2 SVGIG (reference sequence). The CDR3 sequence: CAWSVLGASTDTQYF. DNA for the CDR3: TGTGCCTGGAGTGTATTGGGGGCCAGCACAGATACGCAGTATTTT.

This clonotype was seen a few times. The chain couples TRBV7-8 to TRBJ2-1; 7 bases are a match to TRBD1. The trim removed 5 bases at V and 4 bases at J, leaving 8 bases unmatched. Germline CDR1 SGHVS, CDR2 FQNEAQ. The CDR3 covers 15 residues. The CDR3 reads CASSPMRGRYNEQFF. The CDR3 nucleotides are TGTGCCAGCAGCCCCATGAGGGGGCGTTACAATGAGCAGTTCTTC.

This clonotype was counted only a few times. The J gene is TRBJ2-3, the V gene TRBV7-2; a possible D gene is TRBD1 (7 bases). Trimming left V 6 bases short and J 5 bases short, with 15 bases between. This CDR3 has 14 residues. CDR1 is SGHTA and CDR2 is FQGNSA in the germline V gene. CDR3 nucleotides: TGTGCCAGCAGACGCGGGACAGTAGGAGATACGCAGTATTTT. Translating gives CASRRGTVGDTQYF.